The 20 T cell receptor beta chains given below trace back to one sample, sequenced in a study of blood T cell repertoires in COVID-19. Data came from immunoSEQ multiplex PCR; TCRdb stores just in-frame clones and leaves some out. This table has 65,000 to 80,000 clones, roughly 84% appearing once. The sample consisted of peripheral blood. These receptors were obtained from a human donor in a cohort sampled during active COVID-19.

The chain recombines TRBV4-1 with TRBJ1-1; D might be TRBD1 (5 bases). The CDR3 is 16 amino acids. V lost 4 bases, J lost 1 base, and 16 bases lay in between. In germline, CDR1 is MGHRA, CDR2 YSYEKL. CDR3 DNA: TGCGCCAGCAGCCCGACCGGGGGAACCAGGAACACTGAAGCTTTCTTT. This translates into CASSPTGGTRNTEAFF.

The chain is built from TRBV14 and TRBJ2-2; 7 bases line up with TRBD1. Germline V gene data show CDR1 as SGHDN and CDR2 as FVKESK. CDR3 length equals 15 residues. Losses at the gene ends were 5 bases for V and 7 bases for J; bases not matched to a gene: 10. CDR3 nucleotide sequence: TGTGCCAGCAGCTCCCGGACAGGACTTGGCGGGGAGCTGTTTTTT. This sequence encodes CASSSRTGLGGELFF.

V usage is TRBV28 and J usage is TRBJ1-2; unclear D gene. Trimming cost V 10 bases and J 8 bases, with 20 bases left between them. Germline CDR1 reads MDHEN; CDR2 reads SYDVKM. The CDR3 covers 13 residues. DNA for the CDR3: TGTGCCACCCTCGTCCTCGAAACTAAAGGCTACACCTTC. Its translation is CATLVLETKGYTF.

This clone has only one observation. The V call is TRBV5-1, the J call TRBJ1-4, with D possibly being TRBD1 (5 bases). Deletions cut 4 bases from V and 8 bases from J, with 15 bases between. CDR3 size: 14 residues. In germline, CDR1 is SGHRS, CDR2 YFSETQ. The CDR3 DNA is TGCGCCAGCAGCGGTATGGGGCTGAGAGAAAAACTGTTTTTT. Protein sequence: CASSGMGLREKLFF.

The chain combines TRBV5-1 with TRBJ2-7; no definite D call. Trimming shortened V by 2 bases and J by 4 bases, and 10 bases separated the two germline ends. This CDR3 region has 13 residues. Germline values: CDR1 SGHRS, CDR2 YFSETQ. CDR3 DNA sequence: TGCGCCAGCAGCTTACAAATACAATACGAGCAGTACTTC. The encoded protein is CASSLQIQYEQYF.

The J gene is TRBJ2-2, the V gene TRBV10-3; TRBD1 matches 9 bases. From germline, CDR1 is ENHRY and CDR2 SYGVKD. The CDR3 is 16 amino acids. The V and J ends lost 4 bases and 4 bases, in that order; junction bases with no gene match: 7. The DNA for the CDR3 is TGTGCCATCAGTGGGGGACAGGGACGGGCCACCGGGGAGCTGTTTTTT. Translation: CAISGGQGRATGELFF.

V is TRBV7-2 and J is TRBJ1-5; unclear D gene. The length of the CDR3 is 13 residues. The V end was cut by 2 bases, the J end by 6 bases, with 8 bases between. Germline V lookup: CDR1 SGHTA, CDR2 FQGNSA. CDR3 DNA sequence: TGTGCCAGCAGCTTACAGTACCCTCAGCCCCAGCATTTT. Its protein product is CASSLQYPQPQHF.

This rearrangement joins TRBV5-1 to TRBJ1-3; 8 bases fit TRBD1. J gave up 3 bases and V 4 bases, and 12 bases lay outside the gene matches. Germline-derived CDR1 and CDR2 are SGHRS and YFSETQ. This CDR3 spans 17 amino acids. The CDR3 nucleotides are TGCGCCAGCAGCCGAGGGGCGGGACAGGAGTATGGAAACACCATATATTTT. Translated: CASSRGAGQEYGNTIYF.

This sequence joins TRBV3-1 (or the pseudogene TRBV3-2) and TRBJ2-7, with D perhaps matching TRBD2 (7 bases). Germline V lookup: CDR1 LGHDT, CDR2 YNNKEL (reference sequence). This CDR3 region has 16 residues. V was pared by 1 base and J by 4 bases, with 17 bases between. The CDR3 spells CASSQAGGLRGYEQYF. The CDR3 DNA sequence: TGTGCCAGCAGCCAAGCGGGGGGCCTTCGGGGGTACGAGCAGTACTTC.

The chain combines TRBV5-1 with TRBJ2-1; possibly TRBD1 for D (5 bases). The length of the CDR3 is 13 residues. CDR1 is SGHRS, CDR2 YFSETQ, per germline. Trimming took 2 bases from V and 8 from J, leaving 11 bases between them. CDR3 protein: CASSFGSGYEQFF. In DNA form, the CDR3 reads TGCGCCAGCAGCTTTGGGTCAGGGTATGAGCAGTTCTTC. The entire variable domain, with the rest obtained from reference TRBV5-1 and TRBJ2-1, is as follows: KAGVTQTPRYLIKTRGQQVTLSCSPISGHRSVSWYQQTPGQGLQFLFEYFSETQRNKGNFPGRFSGRQFSNSRSEMNVSTLELGDSALYLCASSFGSGYEQFFGPGTRLTVL.

The CDR3, as DNA: TGTGCCAGCAGCCCCATCCGGGGGGGCCGCTCCTACGAGCAGTACTTC. Protein sequence: CASSPIRGGRSYEQYF. The chain joins TRBV11-2 to TRBJ2-7; 8 bases agree with TRBD2. The CDR3 spans 16 residues. J lost 0 bases, V lost 5 bases, and 9 bases had no gene match. Looked up from germline, CDR1 is SGHAT and CDR2 is FQNNGV.

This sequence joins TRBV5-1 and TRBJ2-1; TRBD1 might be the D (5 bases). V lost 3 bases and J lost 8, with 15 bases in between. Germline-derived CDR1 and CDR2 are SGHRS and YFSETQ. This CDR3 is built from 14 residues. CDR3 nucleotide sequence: TGCGCCAGCAGCTCTTTGCAGGGTGGGGATGAGCAGTTCTTC. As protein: CASSSLQGGDEQFF.

As DNA, the CDR3 is TGCGCCAGCAGCCGCGGGGCTAGCGGGAGGGGAGAAGAGACCCAGTACTTC. Its protein is CASSRGASGRGEETQYF. This sequence joins TRBV5-1 and TRBJ2-5, with TRBD2 matching 12 bases. CDR3 size: 17 residues. The ends lost 4 bases at V and 3 bases at J; junction bases unmatched: 10. The germline CDR1 and CDR2 sequences are SGHRS and YFSETQ.

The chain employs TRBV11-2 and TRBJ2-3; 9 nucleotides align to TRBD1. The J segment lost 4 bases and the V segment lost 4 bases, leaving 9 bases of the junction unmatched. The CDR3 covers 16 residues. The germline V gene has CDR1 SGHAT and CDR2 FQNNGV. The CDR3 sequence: CASSSWGQGASDTQYF. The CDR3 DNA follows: TGTGCCAGCAGCTCTTGGGGACAGGGAGCCTCAGATACGCAGTATTTT.

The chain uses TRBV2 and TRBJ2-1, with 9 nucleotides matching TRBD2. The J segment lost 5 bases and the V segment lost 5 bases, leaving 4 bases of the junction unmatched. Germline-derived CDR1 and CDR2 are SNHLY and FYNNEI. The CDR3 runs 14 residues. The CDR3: CASSRLADNNEQFF. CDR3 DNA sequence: TGTGCCAGCAGTAGACTAGCGGATAACAATGAGCAGTTCTTC.

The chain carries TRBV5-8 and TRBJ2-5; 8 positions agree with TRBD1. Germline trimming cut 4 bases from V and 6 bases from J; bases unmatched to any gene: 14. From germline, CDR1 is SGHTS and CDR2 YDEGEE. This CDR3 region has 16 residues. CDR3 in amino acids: CASSLWTGSVGKTQYF. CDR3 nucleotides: TGTGCCAGCAGCCTCTGGACAGGGAGCGTCGGGAAGACCCAGTACTTC.

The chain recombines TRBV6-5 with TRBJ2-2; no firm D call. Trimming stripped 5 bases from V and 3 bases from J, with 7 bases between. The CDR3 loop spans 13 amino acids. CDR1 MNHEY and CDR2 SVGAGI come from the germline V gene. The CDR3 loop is CASSIVDTGELFF. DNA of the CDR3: TGTGCCAGCAGTATCGTTGACACCGGGGAGCTGTTTTTT.

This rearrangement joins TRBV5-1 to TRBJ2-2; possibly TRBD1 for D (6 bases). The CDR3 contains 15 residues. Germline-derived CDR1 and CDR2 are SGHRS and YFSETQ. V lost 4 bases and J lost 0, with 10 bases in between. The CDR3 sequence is CASSRTAANTGELFF. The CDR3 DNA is TGCGCCAGCAGCCGGACAGCCGCGAACACCGGGGAGCTGTTTTTT.

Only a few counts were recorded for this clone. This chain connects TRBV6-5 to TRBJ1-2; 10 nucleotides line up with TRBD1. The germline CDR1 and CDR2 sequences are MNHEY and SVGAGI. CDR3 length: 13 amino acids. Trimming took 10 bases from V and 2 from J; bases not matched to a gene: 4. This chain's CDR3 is CATPGQGNYGYTF. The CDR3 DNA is TGTGCCACCCCGGGACAGGGGAACTATGGCTACACCTTC.

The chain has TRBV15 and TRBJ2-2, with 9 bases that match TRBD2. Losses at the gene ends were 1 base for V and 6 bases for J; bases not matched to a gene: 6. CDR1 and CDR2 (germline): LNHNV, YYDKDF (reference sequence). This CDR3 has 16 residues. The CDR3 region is CATSRARRGGSGELFF. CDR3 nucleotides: TGTGCCACCAGCAGAGCCCGGCGGGGGGGATCCGGGGAGCTGTTTTTT.